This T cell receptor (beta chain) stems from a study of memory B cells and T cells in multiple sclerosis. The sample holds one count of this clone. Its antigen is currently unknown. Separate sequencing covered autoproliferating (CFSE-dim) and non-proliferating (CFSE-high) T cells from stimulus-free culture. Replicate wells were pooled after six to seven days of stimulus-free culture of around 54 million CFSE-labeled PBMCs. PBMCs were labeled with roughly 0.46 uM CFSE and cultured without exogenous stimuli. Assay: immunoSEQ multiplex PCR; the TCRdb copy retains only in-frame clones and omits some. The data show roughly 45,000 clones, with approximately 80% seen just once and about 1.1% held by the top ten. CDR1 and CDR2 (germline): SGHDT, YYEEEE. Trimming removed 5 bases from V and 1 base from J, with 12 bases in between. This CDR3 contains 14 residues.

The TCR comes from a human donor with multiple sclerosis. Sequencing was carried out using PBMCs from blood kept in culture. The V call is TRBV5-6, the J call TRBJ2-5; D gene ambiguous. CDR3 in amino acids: CASSLPDGQETQYF. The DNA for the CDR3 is TGTGCCAGCAGTTTGCCGGACGGCCAAGAGACCCAGTACTTC.